A selection of T cell receptor beta chains follows, all from one sample in a study of T cells and copy number aberrations in small-cell lung cancer. Sequenced by immunoSEQ multiplex PCR; TCRdb stores in-frame clones only, minus some. This sample has approximately 2,500 clones, with over 75% found just once. Sequences were obtained from normal tissue next to the tumor. The origin of the receptors is a man in his sixties with small cell lung cancer. The CDR3 runs from the conserved cysteine through the conserved F or W. D genes are given only for firm matches. Some rows mark clone size as missing; the rest say once, few, many or name a class of expanded clone.

DNA	CDR3	V	J	size	D
TGTGCCAGCATCGGATCAGGGGTTTACAATGAGCAGTTCTTC	CASIGSGVYNEQFF	TRBV2	TRBJ2-1	-	-
TGCGCCAGCAGCGAGGGACAGGGAGTGTCTGGGGCCAACGTCCTGACTTTC	CASSEGQGVSGANVLTF	TRBV5-1	TRBJ2-6	-	TRBD1
TGTGCCAGTAACCCCGACCTGAACACTGAAGCTTTCTTT	CASNPDLNTEAFF	TRBV19	TRBJ1-1	-	-
TGTGCCTGGATCCCCGGGACATCCAACACTGAAGCTTTCTTT	CAWIPGTSNTEAFF	TRBV30	TRBJ1-1	-	-
TGTGCCAGCAGCAAAGGCCGGGCTAACACTGAAGCTTTCTTT	CASSKGRANTEAFF	TRBV21-1	TRBJ1-1	-	-
TGCAGTAGCGGGAGGGGGGAGACCCAGTACTTC	CSSGRGETQYF	TRBV20-1	TRBJ2-5	-	TRBD2
TGTGCCAGCAAAAAACAGGGTACCTACGAGCAGTACTTC	CASKKQGTYEQYF	TRBV6-5	TRBJ2-7	-	-
TGTGCCAGCAGCTTGGGAGCGAACACTGAAGCTTTCTTT	CASSLGANTEAFF	TRBV5-5	TRBJ1-1	-	-
TGCAGCGTTACCGTGACAGATAGCAATCAGCCCCAGCATTTT	CSVTVTDSNQPQHF	TRBV29-1	TRBJ1-5	once	-
TGTGCCAGTGGAGCAGGGTGGAATTCACCCCTCCACTTT	CASGAGWNSPLHF	TRBV5-5	TRBJ1-6	-	-
TGTGCCAGCAGCCGGACAGGGAAAAGGGGAGAGACCCAGTACTTC	CASSRTGKRGETQYF	TRBV2	TRBJ2-5	-	TRBD1
TGTGCCAGCAGCTCGACCCAGGGGGCGGGGGGCTACACCTTC	CASSSTQGAGGYTF	TRBV7-3	TRBJ1-2	-	TRBD1
TGTGCCAGCTCACCGCTGGGGCTAGCCAAAAACATTCAGTACTTC	CASSPLGLAKNIQYF	TRBV18	TRBJ2-4	few	-
TGTGCCACCAGCAGAGATTGGAATCAGCCCCAGCATTTT	CATSRDWNQPQHF	TRBV15	TRBJ1-5	-	-
TGTGCCAGCAGTCCCGGTACGAACACTGAAGCTTTCTTT	CASSPGTNTEAFF	TRBV27	TRBJ1-1	large	-
TGTGCCAGCAGCCCCCCCCCTGAAGCTTTCTTT	CASSPPPEAFF	TRBV9	TRBJ1-1	-	-
TGTGCCAGCAGTGAAAACATGGGAGGGAATGGCTACACCTTC	CASSENMGGNGYTF	TRBV2	TRBJ1-2	once	-
TGTGCGACAGGGTCGCTAGCGGGGGGGCCGGGAGAGACCCAGTACTTC	CATGSLAGGPGETQYF	TRBV6-6	TRBJ2-5	-	TRBD2
TGCGCCAGCAGCTCCGACAGGACCACCTACGAGCAGTACTTC	CASSSDRTTYEQYF	TRBV5-1	TRBJ2-7	-	-
TGTGCCTGGAGTCCCGGGAGACTACCGTTAGGGGAGACCCAGTACTTC	CAWSPGRLPLGETQYF	TRBV30	TRBJ2-5	few	-
TGCGCCAGCAGCCAAGATAGGCGGGAACGAGAGACCCAGTACTTC	CASSQDRRERETQYF	TRBV4-1	TRBJ2-5	-	-
TGTGCCAGCAGCTCCGCACAGGGACTCAATGAGCAGTTCTTC	CASSSAQGLNEQFF	TRBV9	TRBJ2-1	-	-
TGCGCCAGCAGCTCGATCCGGGACAGGAAGACCTACGAGCAGTACTTC	CASSSIRDRKTYEQYF	TRBV5-1	TRBJ2-7	few	TRBD1
TGTGCCAGCAGTGATGATGGCAATCAGCCCCAGCATTTT	CASSDDGNQPQHF	TRBV6-1	TRBJ1-5	-	-
TGTGCCAGCGATTATTCCGGGACAGACTATGGCTACACCTTC	CASDYSGTDYGYTF	TRBV2	TRBJ1-2	-	TRBD1
TGCGCCAGCAGCGAGGGAAGTGAGCAGTTCTTC	CASSEGSEQFF	TRBV5-1	TRBJ2-1	-	-
TGTGCCAGTAATTTCGTGGGCAGATCCTCAGGGACCGGGGAGCTGTTTTTT	CASNFVGRSSGTGELFF	TRBV19	TRBJ2-2	-	-
TGTGCCAGCAGCTTAGGGGGAGTTAGAACAGATACGCAGTATTTT	CASSLGGVRTDTQYF	TRBV7-6	TRBJ2-3	-	-
TGTGCCAGCAGCCAAGGACACCCGAGCACAGATACGCAGTATTTT	CASSQGHPSTDTQYF	TRBV14	TRBJ2-3	-	-
TGTGCCAGCAGCATCGGGACAGGGACGGGCGAGCAGTACTTC	CASSIGTGTGEQYF	TRBV9	TRBJ2-7	-	TRBD1
TGTGCCAGCAGAACGACCTACGAGCAGTACTTC	CASRTTYEQYF	TRBV28	TRBJ2-7	-	-
TGTGCCAGCAGCTTGTTGGTCGATGAGCAGTTCTTC	CASSLLVDEQFF	TRBV11-1	TRBJ2-1	-	-